This is a list of T cell receptor beta chains from one sample in a study of cytomegalovirus exposure and HLA in healthy donors. Here immunoSEQ multiplex PCR was the method, and the copy in TCRdb shows in-frame clones only, minus some. The data show fewer than 120,000 clones, nearly 80% seen once. The sequencing sample was made of PBMCs. Receptors originate from a woman aged 30 to 39 in good health and CMV-seronegative. CDR3s include the opening cysteine and the closing phenylalanine or tryptophan. Fields, in order: CDR3 protein, CDR3 DNA, V gene, J gene, D gene, clone size. The D gene is left open where the match is weak. Clone size is given for some rows only: seen once, a few or many times, or a class if the clone is expanded.

cdr3_aa: CASSPPGQNYEQYF; cdr3_nt: TGCGCCAGCTCCCCGCCGGGACAGAACTACGAGCAGTACTTC; v_call: TRBV5-1; j_call: TRBJ2-7; d_call: TRBD1; clone_size: NA
cdr3_aa: CASSPGDRGRNTQYF; cdr3_nt: TGTGCCAGCTCACCGGGAGACAGGGGGAGGAATACGCAGTATTTT; v_call: TRBV18; j_call: TRBJ2-3; d_call: TRBD1; clone_size: NA
cdr3_aa: CASSFGQDRAGIETQYF; cdr3_nt: TGTGCCAGCAGTTTTGGTCAAGACAGGGCAGGGATCGAGACCCAGTACTTC; v_call: TRBV28; j_call: TRBJ2-5; d_call: TRBD1; clone_size: few
cdr3_aa: CASRTVFQPQHF; cdr3_nt: TGCGCCAGCAGGACAGTGTTTCAGCCCCAGCATTTT; v_call: TRBV4-1; j_call: TRBJ1-5; d_call: NA; clone_size: once
cdr3_aa: CAWYLVVSGYTF; cdr3_nt: TGTGCCTGGTACCTTGTGGTCAGTGGCTACACCTTC; v_call: TRBV30; j_call: TRBJ1-2; d_call: NA; clone_size: NA
cdr3_aa: CASSQGQGRNTGELFF; cdr3_nt: TGCGCCAGCAGCCAAGGTCAGGGTAGGAACACCGGGGAGCTGTTTTTT; v_call: TRBV4-3; j_call: TRBJ2-2; d_call: NA; clone_size: NA
cdr3_aa: CASSPSEGNTEAFF; cdr3_nt: TGCGCCAGCAGCCCTTCCGAGGGGAACACTGAAGCTTTCTTT; v_call: TRBV4-1; j_call: TRBJ1-1; d_call: NA; clone_size: NA
cdr3_aa: CASSLDWQGATYEQYF; cdr3_nt: TGTGCCAGCAGCTTAGATTGGCAGGGGGCAACCTACGAGCAGTACTTC; v_call: TRBV7-2; j_call: TRBJ2-7; d_call: TRBD1; clone_size: few
cdr3_aa: CAWSVSPNYGYTF; cdr3_nt: TGTGCCTGGAGTGTTAGCCCTAACTATGGCTACACCTTC; v_call: TRBV30; j_call: TRBJ1-2; d_call: NA; clone_size: NA
cdr3_aa: CASSLSVGYTF; cdr3_nt: TGTGCCAGCAGTTTATCCGTTGGCTACACCTTC; v_call: TRBV28; j_call: TRBJ1-2; d_call: NA; clone_size: NA
cdr3_aa: CASSLDRVDTEAFF; cdr3_nt: TGTGCCAGCAGCTTAGACAGGGTTGACACTGAAGCTTTCTTT; v_call: TRBV7-8; j_call: TRBJ1-1; d_call: NA; clone_size: NA
cdr3_aa: CASSLVSQETQYF; cdr3_nt: TGTGCCAGCAGCTTGGTTAGTCAAGAGACCCAGTACTTC; v_call: TRBV5-6; j_call: TRBJ2-5; d_call: NA; clone_size: NA
cdr3_aa: CSVEDRGRGYTF; cdr3_nt: TGCAGCGTTGAAGACAGGGGACGAGGCTACACCTTC; v_call: TRBV29-1; j_call: TRBJ1-2; d_call: NA; clone_size: NA
cdr3_aa: CASSYEVGEKLFF; cdr3_nt: TGTGCCAGCAGTTACGAGGTCGGCGAAAAACTGTTTTTT; v_call: TRBV6-6; j_call: TRBJ1-4; d_call: NA; clone_size: NA
cdr3_aa: CASTQGGYTF; cdr3_nt: TGTGCCAGCACCCAGGGCGGCTACACCTTC; v_call: TRBV27; j_call: TRBJ1-2; d_call: NA; clone_size: NA
cdr3_aa: CASSQGSGHPSYEQYF; cdr3_nt: TGCGCCAGCAGCCAAGGGTCAGGGCACCCCTCCTACGAGCAGTACTTC; v_call: TRBV4-3; j_call: TRBJ2-7; d_call: NA; clone_size: once
cdr3_aa: CASSFSGVTEAFF; cdr3_nt: TGTGCCAGCAGCTTTTCAGGGGTCACTGAAGCTTTCTTT; v_call: TRBV11-2; j_call: TRBJ1-1; d_call: NA; clone_size: NA
cdr3_aa: CASSPDESGYTF; cdr3_nt: TGCGCCAGCAGCCCTGATGAGAGTGGCTACACCTTC; v_call: TRBV4-1; j_call: TRBJ1-2; d_call: NA; clone_size: NA
cdr3_aa: CAWIQGVGGYTF; cdr3_nt: TGTGCCTGGATCCAGGGGGTAGGGGGCTACACCTTC; v_call: TRBV30; j_call: TRBJ1-2; d_call: TRBD1; clone_size: NA
cdr3_aa: CASSPRTFPGEQYF; cdr3_nt: TGTGCCAGCAGCCCTCGGACCTTCCCGGGGGAGCAGTACTTC; v_call: TRBV7-9; j_call: TRBJ2-7; d_call: NA; clone_size: few
cdr3_aa: CASSSAGGPYNEQFF; cdr3_nt: TGTGCCAGCAGCTCAGCGGGGGGGCCGTACAATGAGCAGTTCTTC; v_call: TRBV7-3; j_call: TRBJ2-1; d_call: TRBD2; clone_size: NA
cdr3_aa: CASSAGQGYYSSGYTF; cdr3_nt: TGTGCCAGCTCAGCGGGACAGGGCTACTACTCTTCCGGCTACACCTTC; v_call: TRBV18; j_call: TRBJ1-2; d_call: TRBD1; clone_size: few
cdr3_aa: CASSEAGQENEQFF; cdr3_nt: TGTGCCAGCAGCGAGGCAGGACAGGAGAATGAGCAGTTCTTC; v_call: TRBV9; j_call: TRBJ2-1; d_call: TRBD1; clone_size: few
cdr3_aa: CASSRYDRDTDTQYF; cdr3_nt: TGTGCCAGCTCACGATATGACAGGGACACAGATACGCAGTATTTT; v_call: TRBV18; j_call: TRBJ2-3; d_call: TRBD1; clone_size: few
cdr3_aa: CASSLGQGNEAFF; cdr3_nt: TGCGCCAGCAGCTTGGGGCAGGGGAATGAAGCTTTCTTT; v_call: TRBV5-1; j_call: TRBJ1-1; d_call: NA; clone_size: few
cdr3_aa: CASSGQGANYGYTF; cdr3_nt: TGTGCCAGCAGCGGTCAGGGGGCTAACTATGGCTACACCTTC; v_call: TRBV7-2; j_call: TRBJ1-2; d_call: TRBD1; clone_size: NA
cdr3_aa: CASSLAHSSNTEAFF; cdr3_nt: TGTGCCAGCAGCTTAGCTCACAGTTCGAACACTGAAGCTTTCTTT; v_call: TRBV7-8; j_call: TRBJ1-1; d_call: NA; clone_size: NA
cdr3_aa: CASSIFIVTSGQNEQFF; cdr3_nt: TGTGCCAGCAGTATCTTTATCGTGACTAGCGGGCAAAATGAGCAGTTCTTC; v_call: TRBV28; j_call: TRBJ2-1; d_call: TRBD2; clone_size: NA
cdr3_aa: CASSLMAGSSYEQYF; cdr3_nt: TGTGCCAGCAGCTTGATGGCGGGGAGCTCCTACGAGCAGTACTTC; v_call: TRBV7-3; j_call: TRBJ2-7; d_call: NA; clone_size: NA
cdr3_aa: CSVQRTGNFEKLFF; cdr3_nt: TGCAGCGTACAACGGACAGGGAATTTTGAAAAACTGTTTTTT; v_call: TRBV29-1; j_call: TRBJ1-4; d_call: TRBD1; clone_size: NA
cdr3_aa: CASSGGQGSYTQYF; cdr3_nt: TGTGCCAGCAGTGGGGGACAGGGGAGTTATACGCAGTATTTT; v_call: TRBV6-1; j_call: TRBJ2-3; d_call: TRBD1; clone_size: NA
cdr3_aa: CSAEEAGAGASYEQYF; cdr3_nt: TGCAGCGCTGAAGAAGCGGGGGCGGGAGCTTCTTACGAGCAGTACTTC; v_call: TRBV29-1; j_call: TRBJ2-7; d_call: TRBD2; clone_size: few
cdr3_aa: CASSLSGGGYEQYF; cdr3_nt: TGTGCCAGCAGTTTATCAGGGGGCGGCTACGAGCAGTACTTC; v_call: TRBV28; j_call: TRBJ2-7; d_call: TRBD1; clone_size: NA
cdr3_aa: CASSPAAGGETQYF; cdr3_nt: TGCGCCAGCAGCCCGGCTGCAGGCGGGGAGACCCAGTACTTC; v_call: TRBV5-1; j_call: TRBJ2-5; d_call: NA; clone_size: NA
cdr3_aa: CASSNADTFSNQPQHF; cdr3_nt: TGTGCCAGCAGCAACGCAGACACTTTTAGCAATCAGCCCCAGCATTTT; v_call: TRBV7-2; j_call: TRBJ1-5; d_call: NA; clone_size: NA
cdr3_aa: CASSAGGGQGLNEQFF; cdr3_nt: TGTGCCAGCAGCGCCGGCGGGGGACAGGGGCTGAATGAGCAGTTCTTC; v_call: TRBV9; j_call: TRBJ2-1; d_call: TRBD1; clone_size: NA
cdr3_aa: CASSQPSAGTGGRNTGELFF; cdr3_nt: TGCGCCAGCAGCCAACCCTCGGCCGGGACAGGGGGACGGAACACCGGGGAGCTGTTTTTT; v_call: TRBV4-1; j_call: TRBJ2-2; d_call: TRBD1; clone_size: NA
cdr3_aa: CASSQGVISNQPQHF; cdr3_nt: TGCGCCAGCAGCCAAGGCGTGATTAGCAATCAGCCCCAGCATTTT; v_call: TRBV4-1; j_call: TRBJ1-5; d_call: NA; clone_size: once
cdr3_aa: CASTSGVGRGSPLHF; cdr3_nt: TGTGCCAGCACTTCAGGCGTCGGCCGGGGTTCACCCCTCCACTTT; v_call: TRBV6-5; j_call: TRBJ1-6; d_call: NA; clone_size: NA
cdr3_aa: CASSTRQWPSGANVLTF; cdr3_nt: TGTGCCAGCAGCACCCGACAGTGGCCGTCTGGGGCCAACGTCCTGACTTTC; v_call: TRBV9; j_call: TRBJ2-6; d_call: NA; clone_size: NA
cdr3_aa: CASSPRGAGSTEAFF; cdr3_nt: TGTGCCAGCAGTCCCCGGGGGGCGGGGAGCACTGAAGCTTTCTTT; v_call: TRBV28; j_call: TRBJ1-1; d_call: NA; clone_size: NA
cdr3_aa: CASSPYSGYEQYF; cdr3_nt: TGTGCCAGCAGCCCCTATAGCGGGTACGAGCAGTACTTC; v_call: TRBV7-2; j_call: TRBJ2-7; d_call: TRBD2; clone_size: NA
cdr3_aa: CASIQDRANYGYTF; cdr3_nt: TGTGCCAGCATCCAGGACAGGGCTAACTATGGCTACACCTTC; v_call: TRBV2; j_call: TRBJ1-2; d_call: TRBD1; clone_size: NA
cdr3_aa: CASSVGLATYNEQFF; cdr3_nt: TGTGCCAGCAGCGTAGGGCTAGCGACTTACAATGAGCAGTTCTTC; v_call: TRBV9; j_call: TRBJ2-1; d_call: NA; clone_size: NA
cdr3_aa: CASRKPGRWAIDTEAFF; cdr3_nt: TGTGCCAGCAGAAAACCGGGAAGGTGGGCTATCGACACTGAAGCTTTCTTT; v_call: TRBV7-9; j_call: TRBJ1-1; d_call: NA; clone_size: NA